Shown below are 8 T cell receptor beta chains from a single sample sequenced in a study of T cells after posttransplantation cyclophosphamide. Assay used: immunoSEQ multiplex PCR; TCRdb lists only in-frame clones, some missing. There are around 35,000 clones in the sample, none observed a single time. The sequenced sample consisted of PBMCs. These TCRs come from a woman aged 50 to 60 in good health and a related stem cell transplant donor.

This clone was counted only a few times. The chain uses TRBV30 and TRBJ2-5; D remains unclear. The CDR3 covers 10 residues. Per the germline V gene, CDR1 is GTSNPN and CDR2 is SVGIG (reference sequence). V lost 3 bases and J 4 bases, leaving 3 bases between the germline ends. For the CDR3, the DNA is TGTGCCTGGAGCGGAGAGACCCAGTACTTC. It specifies CAWSGETQYF.

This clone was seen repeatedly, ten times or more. As DNA, the CDR3 is TGTGCCAGCAGCCTACCTCCACTAGCGGGAGGCAGATTCGGCGAGCAGTACTTC. Translated: CASSLPPLAGGRFGEQYF. The rearrangement joins TRBV7-2 to TRBJ2-7; 12 bases match TRBD2. The CDR3 extends over 18 amino acids. The V and J ends lost 5 bases and 6 bases, in that order; junction bases with no gene match: 17. Germline loops: CDR1 SGHTA, CDR2 FQGNSA.

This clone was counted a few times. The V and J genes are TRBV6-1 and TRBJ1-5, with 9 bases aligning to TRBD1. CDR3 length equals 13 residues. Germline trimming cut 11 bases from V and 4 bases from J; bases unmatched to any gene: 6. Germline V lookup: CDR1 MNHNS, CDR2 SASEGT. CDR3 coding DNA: TGTGCCGGTCGCGGGACAGGGAATCAGCCCCAGCATTTT. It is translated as CAGRGTGNQPQHF.

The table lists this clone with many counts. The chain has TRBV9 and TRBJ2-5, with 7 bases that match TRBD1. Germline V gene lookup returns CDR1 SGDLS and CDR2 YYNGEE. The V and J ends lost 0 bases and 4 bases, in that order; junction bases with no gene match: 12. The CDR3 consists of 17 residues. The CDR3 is CASSVGGQLYLRETQYF. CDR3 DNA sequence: TGTGCCAGCAGCGTAGGGGGACAGCTCTACCTGCGAGAGACCCAGTACTTC.

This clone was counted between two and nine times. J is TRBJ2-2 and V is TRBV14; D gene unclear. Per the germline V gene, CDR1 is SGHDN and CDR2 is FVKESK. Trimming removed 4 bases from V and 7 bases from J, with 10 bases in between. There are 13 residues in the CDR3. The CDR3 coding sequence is TGTGCCAGCAGCCCGGTCAATGGCGGGGAGCTGTTTTTT. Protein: CASSPVNGGELFF.

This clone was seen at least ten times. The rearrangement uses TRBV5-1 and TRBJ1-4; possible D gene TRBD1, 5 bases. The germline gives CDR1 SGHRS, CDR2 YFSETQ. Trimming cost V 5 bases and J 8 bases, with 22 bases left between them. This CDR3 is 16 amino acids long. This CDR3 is CASSGGGGSIQEKLFF. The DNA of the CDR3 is TGCGCCAGCAGTGGCGGGGGAGGTTCAATTCAGGAAAAACTGTTTTTT. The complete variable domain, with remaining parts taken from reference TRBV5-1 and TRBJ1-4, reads KAGVTQTPRYLIKTRGQQVTLSCSPISGHRSVSWYQQTPGQGLQFLFEYFSETQRNKGNFPGRFSGRQFSNSRSEMNVSTLELGDSALYLCASSGGGGSIQEKLFFGSGTQLSVL.

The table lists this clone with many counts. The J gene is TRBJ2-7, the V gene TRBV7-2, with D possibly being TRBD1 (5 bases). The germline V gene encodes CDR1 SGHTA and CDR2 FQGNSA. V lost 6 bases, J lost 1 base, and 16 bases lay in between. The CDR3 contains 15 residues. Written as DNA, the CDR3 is TGTGCCAGCAGTTCTAGGGTGGCAGGGTCCTACGAGCAGTACTTC. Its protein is CASSSRVAGSYEQYF.

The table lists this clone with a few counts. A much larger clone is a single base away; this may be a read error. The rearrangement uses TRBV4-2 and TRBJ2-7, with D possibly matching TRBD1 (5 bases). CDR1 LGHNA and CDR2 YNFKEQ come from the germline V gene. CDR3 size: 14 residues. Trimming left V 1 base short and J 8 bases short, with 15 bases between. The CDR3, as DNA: TGTGCCAGCAGCCAAGTACAGGAACTTTACCAGCAGTACTTC. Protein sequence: CASSQVQELYQQYF.